This entry lists 5 T cell receptor beta chains sequenced from one sample in a study of shared clonotypes between healthy human individuals. The method was immunoSEQ multiplex PCR; TCRdb's version includes in-frame clones alone and lacks a portion of them. The sample has 2.3 million or so clones; approximately 95% are singletons. The sample comprised naive CD4+ T cells from PBMCs. Stated subset: CD45RA+ positively selected. The source of these receptors is a man aged 18 to 29 in good health. Some clones in this sample may be carry-over from other donors' samples.

This clone was recorded only once. J is TRBJ2-3 and V is TRBV7-6; 8 nucleotides line up with TRBD2. The CDR3 has 17 amino acids. Trimming removed 1 base from V and 6 bases from J; junction bases left unmatched: 12. From germline, CDR1 is SGHVS and CDR2 FNYEAQ. In nucleotides, the CDR3 is TGTGCCAGCAGCTTAGTGGCTAGCGGGCCCCCGGTGGATACGCAGTATTTT. Translation: CASSLVASGPPVDTQYF.

This chain uses TRBV29-1 with TRBJ1-1, with no clear D. Germline-derived CDR1 and CDR2 are SQVTM and ANQGSEA. The CDR3 is 14 amino acids. The germline V and J ends were trimmed by 3 bases and 2 bases, with 13 bases remaining between them. Here the CDR3 reads CSVEKARTNTEAFF. CDR3 coding DNA: TGCAGCGTTGAGAAGGCCCGCACTAACACTGAAGCTTTCTTT. The full variable domain, in which reference TRBV29-1 and TRBJ1-1 provide the parts outside the CDR3, is SAVISQKPSRDICQRGTSLTIQCQVDSQVTMMFWYRQQPGQSLTLIATANQGSEATYESGFVIDKFPISRPNLTFSTLTVSNMSPEDSSIYLCSVEKARTNTEAFFGQGTRLTVV.

This rearrangement joins TRBV7-6 to TRBJ1-1; D unresolved. With 6 bases removed from V and 4 bases from J, the gap between germline ends came to 18 bases. Germline V lookup: CDR1 SGHVS, CDR2 FNYEAQ. The CDR3 sequence is 15 residues long. The CDR3 bases are TGTGCCAGCAGTTCCACGACCGGGGTGGGCACTGAAGCTTTCTTT. Its translation: CASSSTTGVGTEAFF.

The V gene is TRBV5-1, the J gene TRBJ1-1; 9 bases align to TRBD1. Germline CDR1 and CDR2: SGHRS and YFSETQ. With 4 bases clipped from V and 4 bases from J, the junction kept 8 bases outside the gene matches. CDR3 size: 15 residues. The CDR3 DNA follows: TGCGCCAGCAGCGCAGGGGACAGGGTGGGCACTGAAGCTTTCTTT. Its translation is CASSAGDRVGTEAFF.

This chain uses TRBV25-1 with TRBJ2-7; tentatively, D is TRBD1 (6 bases). Per germline, CDR1 MGHDK and CDR2 SYGVNS. This CDR3 comprises 16 residues. Between the trimmed V and J ends, which lost 3 bases and 3 bases, there was a span of 18 bases. The CDR3 region is CASSDGADSPFYEQYF. CDR3 nucleotide sequence: TGTGCCAGCAGTGACGGAGCGGACAGCCCGTTCTACGAGCAGTACTTC.